The TCR beta chain described here comes from a study of blood T cell repertoires in COVID-19. Study background: Italy, Spain and the United States were the sources of the convalescent and acute COVID-19 samples. PBMCs, B-cell-depleted T cells, or T cells provided the cDNA or gDNA that made up the material.

Trimming cost V 1 base and J 2 bases, with 9 bases left between them. This CDR3 is 15 amino acids long. Germline assignment: CDR1 SGHAT and CDR2 FQDESV (reference sequence). Per the original data handling: Using reference gene primer amplification, nucleated cell counts were estimated. Clones were read by immunoSEQ multiplex PCR, and TCRdb kept only the in-frame ones, dropping some. D and trimming were read from the DNA, whereas the V and J calls and clone size are those reported in that table. Of 87,000 or so clones in the sample, around 84% were seen once. This chain joins TRBV11-1 and TRBJ1-3; the D is unclear. The specimen was peripheral blood. The sequence derives from a man between 35 and 55 years old with acute or convalescent COVID-19. CDR3 nucleotide sequence: TGTGCCAGCAGCTTAGACCATTCAGCTGGAAACACCATATATTTT. Its protein is CASSLDHSAGNTIYF. Full variable domain (rest looked up from reference TRBV11-1 and TRBJ1-3): EAEVAQSPRYKITEKSQAVAFWCDPISGHATLYWYRQILGQGPELLVQFQDESVVDDSQLPKDRFSAERLKGVDSTLKIQPAELGDSAMYLCASSLDHSAGNTIYFGEGSWLTVV.